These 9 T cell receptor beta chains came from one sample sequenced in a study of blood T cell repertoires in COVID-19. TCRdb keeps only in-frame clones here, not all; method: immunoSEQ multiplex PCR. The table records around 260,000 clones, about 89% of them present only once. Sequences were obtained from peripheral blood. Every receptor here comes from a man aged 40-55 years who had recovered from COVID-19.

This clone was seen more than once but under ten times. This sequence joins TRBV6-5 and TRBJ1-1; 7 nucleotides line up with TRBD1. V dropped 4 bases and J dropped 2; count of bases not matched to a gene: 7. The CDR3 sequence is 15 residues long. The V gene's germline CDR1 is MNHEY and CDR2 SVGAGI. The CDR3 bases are TGTGCCAGCAGTTTTGGCCAGGGGGGTAACACTGAAGCTTTCTTT. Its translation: CASSFGQGGNTEAFF.

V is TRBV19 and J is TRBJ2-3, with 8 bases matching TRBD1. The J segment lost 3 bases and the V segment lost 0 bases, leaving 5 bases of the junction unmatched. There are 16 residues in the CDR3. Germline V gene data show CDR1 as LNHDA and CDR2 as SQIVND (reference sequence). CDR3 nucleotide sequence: TGTGCCAGTAGTATAGAGGGGACAGGACCTACAGATACGCAGTATTTT. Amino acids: CASSIEGTGPTDTQYF. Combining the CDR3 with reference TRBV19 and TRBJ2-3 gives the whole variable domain DGGITQSPKYLFRKEGQNVTLSCEQNLNHDAMYWYRQDPGQGLRLIYYSQIVNDFQKGDIAEGYSVSREKKESFPLTVTSAQKNPTAFYLCASSIEGTGPTDTQYFGPGTRLTVL.

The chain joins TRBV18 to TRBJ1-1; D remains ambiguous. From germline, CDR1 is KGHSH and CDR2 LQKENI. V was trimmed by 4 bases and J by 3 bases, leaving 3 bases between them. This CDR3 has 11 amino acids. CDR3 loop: CASSLYTEAFF. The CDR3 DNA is TGTGCCAGCTCACTCTACACTGAAGCTTTCTTT.

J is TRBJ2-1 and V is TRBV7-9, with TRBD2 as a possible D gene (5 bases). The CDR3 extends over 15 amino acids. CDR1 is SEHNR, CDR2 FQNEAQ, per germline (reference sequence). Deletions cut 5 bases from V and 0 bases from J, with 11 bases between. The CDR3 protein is CASSPERSSYNEQFF. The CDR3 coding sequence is TGTGCCAGCAGCCCGGAGCGGAGCTCCTACAATGAGCAGTTCTTC.

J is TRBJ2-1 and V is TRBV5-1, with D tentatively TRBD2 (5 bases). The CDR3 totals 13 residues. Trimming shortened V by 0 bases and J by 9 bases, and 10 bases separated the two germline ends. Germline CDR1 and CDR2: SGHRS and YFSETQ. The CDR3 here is CASSLEVALEQFF. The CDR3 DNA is TGCGCCAGCAGCTTGGAAGTAGCGCTTGAGCAGTTCTTC.

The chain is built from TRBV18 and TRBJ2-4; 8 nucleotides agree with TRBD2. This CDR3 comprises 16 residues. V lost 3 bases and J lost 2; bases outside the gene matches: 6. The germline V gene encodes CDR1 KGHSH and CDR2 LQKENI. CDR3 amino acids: CASSPSRGGSKNIQYF. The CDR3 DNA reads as TGTGCCAGCTCACCTTCCCGGGGGGGTTCCAAAAACATTCAGTACTTC.

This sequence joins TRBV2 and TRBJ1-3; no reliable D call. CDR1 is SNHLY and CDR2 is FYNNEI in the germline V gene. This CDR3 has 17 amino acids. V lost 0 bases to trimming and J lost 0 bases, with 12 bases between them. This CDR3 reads CASSEALGRTSGNTIYF. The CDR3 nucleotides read TGTGCCAGCAGTGAAGCGCTAGGGAGGACCTCTGGAAACACCATATATTTT.

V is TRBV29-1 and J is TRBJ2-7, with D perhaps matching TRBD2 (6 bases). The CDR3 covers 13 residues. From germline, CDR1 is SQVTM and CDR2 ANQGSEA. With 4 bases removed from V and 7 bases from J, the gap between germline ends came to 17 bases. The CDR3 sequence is CSVATGTRWEQYF. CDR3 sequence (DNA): TGCAGCGTTGCGACCGGGACTCGATGGGAGCAGTACTTC.

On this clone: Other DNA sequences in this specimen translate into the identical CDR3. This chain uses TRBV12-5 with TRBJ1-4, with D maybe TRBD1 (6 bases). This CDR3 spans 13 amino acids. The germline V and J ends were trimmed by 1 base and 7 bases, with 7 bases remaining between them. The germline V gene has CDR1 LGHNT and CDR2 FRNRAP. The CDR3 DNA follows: TGTGCTAGTGGTTTGGGCAGGGGTGAAAAACTGTTTTTT. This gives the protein CASGLGRGEKLFF.